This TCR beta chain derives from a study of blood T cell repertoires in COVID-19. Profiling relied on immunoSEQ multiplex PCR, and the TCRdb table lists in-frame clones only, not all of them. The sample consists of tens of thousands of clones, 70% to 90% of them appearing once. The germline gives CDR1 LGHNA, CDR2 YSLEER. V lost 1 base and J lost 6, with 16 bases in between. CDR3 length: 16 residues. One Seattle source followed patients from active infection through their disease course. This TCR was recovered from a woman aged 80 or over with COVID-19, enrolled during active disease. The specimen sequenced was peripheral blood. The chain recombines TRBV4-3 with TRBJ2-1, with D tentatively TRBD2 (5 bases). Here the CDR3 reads CASSQVPRHAGNEQFF. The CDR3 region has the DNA TGCGCCAGCAGCCAAGTCCCCAGGCACGCGGGCAATGAGCAGTTCTTC.